This passage covers 9 T cell receptor beta chains from one sample sequenced in a study of cytomegalovirus exposure and HLA in healthy donors. Vbeta (60) and Jbeta (13) primers were used in the PCR. Profiling relied on immunoSEQ multiplex PCR, and the TCRdb table lists in-frame clones only, not all of them. This repertoire shows 65,000 to 95,000 clones, about three quarters found once; its top ten account for 2% to 3%. The specimen sequenced was PBMCs. All receptors derive from a male donor in good health and CMV-seropositive.

The chain links TRBV10-3 to TRBJ1-2, with D possibly being TRBD1 (5 bases). Germline CDR1 ENHRY, CDR2 SYGVKD. The CDR3 is 14 residues long. Trimming left V 2 bases short and J 8 bases short, with 15 bases between. For the CDR3, the DNA is TGTGCCATCAGTGAGCAAGGGGTGCCTTTAGGCTACACCTTC. Its protein product is CAISEQGVPLGYTF.

This chain uses TRBV4-1 with TRBJ2-4; a possible D gene is TRBD1 (5 bases). Trimming cost V 0 bases and J 13 bases, with 19 bases left between them. The CDR3 is 15 amino acids. Germline-derived CDR1 and CDR2 are MGHRA and YSYEKL. CDR3 region: CASSQDLGSRVLQYF. The CDR3 DNA follows: TGCGCCAGCAGCCAAGATCTGGGCTCCAGGGTCCTCCAGTACTTC.

The V call is TRBV6-1, the J call TRBJ1-1; tentatively, D is TRBD1 (6 bases). V was pared by 7 bases and J by 12 bases, with 15 bases between. The length of the CDR3 is 11 residues. Germline lookup yields CDR1 MNHNS and CDR2 SASEGT. CDR3: CASTKTGGSFF. CDR3 nucleotides: TGTGCCAGCACCAAGACAGGCGGGTCTTTCTTT.

The chain joins TRBV9 to TRBJ2-5; D perhaps matches TRBD2 (6 bases). Trimming removed 0 bases from V and 2 bases from J, with 8 bases in between. The germline gives CDR1 SGDLS, CDR2 YYNGEE. This CDR3 spans 14 amino acids. This CDR3 reads CASSVDGLQETQYF. CDR3 DNA sequence: TGTGCCAGCAGCGTAGATGGACTACAAGAGACCCAGTACTTC. The full variable domain, its missing parts supplied by reference TRBV9 and TRBJ2-5, is DSGVTQTPKHLITATGQRVTLRCSPRSGDLSVYWYQQSLDQGLQFLIQYYNGEERAKGNILERFSAQQFPDLHSELNLSSLELGDSALYFCASSVDGLQETQYFGPGTRLLVL.

This chain links TRBV30 with TRBJ2-5, with D unresolved. This CDR3 spans 13 amino acids. V dropped 0 bases and J dropped 5 bases, with 10 bases sitting between them. Germline V gene lookup returns CDR1 GTSNPN and CDR2 SVGIG (reference sequence). The CDR3 DNA sequence: TGTGCCTGGAGTGTACGGCTAGATGAGACCCAGTACTTC. As protein: CAWSVRLDETQYF.

Concerning this clone itself: This same CDR3 is encoded by further DNA sequences in the sample. The V call is TRBV2, the J call TRBJ2-1; 12 nucleotides agree with TRBD2. Looked up from germline, CDR1 is SNHLY and CDR2 is FYNNEI. This CDR3 has 15 amino acids. V was pared by 4 bases and J by 4 bases, with 2 bases of the junction left unmatched. The DNA of the CDR3 is TGTGCCAGCAGTGGACTAGCGGGAGTGTACAATGAGCAGTTCTTC. Translation gives CASSGLAGVYNEQFF.

This sequence joins TRBV6-5 and TRBJ2-7, with TRBD2 identical over 8 bases. V lost 4 bases to trimming and J lost 5 bases; unmatched junction nucleotides: 10. The CDR3 runs to 15 residues. Germline CDR1 is MNHEY and CDR2 is SVGAGI. DNA for the CDR3: TGTGCCAGCAGTTTGAGACTAGCGTCGTACCACGAGCAGTACTTC. Residues: CASSLRLASYHEQYF.

The chain is built from TRBV5-1 and TRBJ2-1; 15 nucleotides match TRBD2. The germline gives CDR1 SGHRS, CDR2 YFSETQ. The CDR3 consists of 15 residues. With 5 bases clipped from V and 6 bases from J, the junction kept 3 bases outside the gene matches. The chain's CDR3 is CASRGLAGGSNEQFF. CDR3 nucleotide sequence: TGCGCCAGCAGGGGACTAGCGGGAGGCAGCAATGAGCAGTTCTTC.

The chain employs TRBV7-2 and TRBJ1-3, with D possibly matching TRBD1 (5 bases). Germline loops: CDR1 SGHTA, CDR2 FQGNSA. The length of the CDR3 is 16 residues. Trimming removed 5 bases at V and 0 bases at J, with 14 bases between. The DNA for the CDR3 is TGTGCCAGCAGCCTGACAGTGACCAACTCTGGAAACACCATATATTTT. It codes for CASSLTVTNSGNTIYF.